This T cell receptor (beta chain) was profiled in a study of blood T cell repertoires in COVID-19. Study background: The United States, Italy and Spain were the sources of the acute and convalescent COVID-19 samples. Sample material is recorded as cDNA or gDNA derived from T cells, B-cell-depleted T cells, or PBMCs.

In the authors' workflow: By means of reference gene primer amplification, nucleated cell counts were estimated. Sequencing used immunoSEQ multiplex PCR; TCRdb keeps in-frame clones, though not all of them. V and J calls and clone size follow that table, whereas D and trimming were derived from the DNA. The sample contains roughly 340,000 clones, about 90% of which appear only once. As regards this clone: The junction does not match germline at one end; this may be a read error.

Those enrolled in Seattle joined during active infection and were followed longitudinally afterward. The sample taken for sequencing was peripheral blood. This sequence originates from a young woman with COVID-19, enrolled during active disease.

CDR3: CSVQDREDQPQHF. The CDR3 DNA reads TGCAGCGTTCAAGACAGGGAGGACCAGCCCCAGCATTTT. J is TRBJ1-5 and V is TRBV29-1; TRBD1 matches at 7 bases. Germline V gene lookup returns CDR1 SQVTM and CDR2 ANQGSEA. The CDR3 totals 13 residues.